This record covers a single T cell receptor (beta chain). Its target is unknown. TCRdb keeps only in-frame clones here, not all; method: immunoSEQ multiplex PCR. This table has some 300,000 clones, more than 60% appearing once. The data belong to a study of shared clonotypes between healthy human individuals. Overall study context: Ranging from 18 to 49 in age, donors were two women and a few men. Study-wide results and caveats: Rarefaction analysis demonstrated incomplete sorted-subset sequencing notwithstanding large depth.

Germline trimming cut 1 base from V and 2 bases from J; bases unmatched to any gene: 7. CDR1 SGHNT and CDR2 YENEEA come from the germline V gene. There are 17 residues in the CDR3. The study enrolled healthy HIV-negative adults without recent acute infections or vaccinations as donors. CD4+ cells underwent separation, giving CD45RA+ naive and CD45RA-negative memory subsets. Sequenced: memory CD4+ T cells sorted from blood. Described subset: CD45RA-negative fraction. The sequence derives from a man aged 25 to 45 in good health. J is TRBJ2-3 and V is TRBV11-3; the match to TRBD2 covers 9 bases. CDR3 nucleotide sequence: TGTGCCAGCAGCTTAGGGGCTAGCGGGAAGTTCACAGATACGCAGTATTTT. It codes for CASSLGASGKFTDTQYF.